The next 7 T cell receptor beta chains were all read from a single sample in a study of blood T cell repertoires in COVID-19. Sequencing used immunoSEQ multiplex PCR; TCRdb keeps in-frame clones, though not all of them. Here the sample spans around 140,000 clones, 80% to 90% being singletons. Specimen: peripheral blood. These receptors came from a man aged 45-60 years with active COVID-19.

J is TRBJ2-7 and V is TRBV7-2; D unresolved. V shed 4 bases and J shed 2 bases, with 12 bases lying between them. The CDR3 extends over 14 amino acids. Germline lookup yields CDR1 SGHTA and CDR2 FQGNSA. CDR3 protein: CASSSRWATYEQYF. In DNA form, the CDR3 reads TGTGCCAGCAGCTCCCGCTGGGCTACCTACGAGCAGTACTTC.

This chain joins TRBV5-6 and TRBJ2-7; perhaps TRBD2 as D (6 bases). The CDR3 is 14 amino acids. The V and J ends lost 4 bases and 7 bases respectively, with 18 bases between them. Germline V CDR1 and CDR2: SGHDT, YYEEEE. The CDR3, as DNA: TGTGCCAGCAGCCCGACGGGGGTGGCCCGTGAGCAGTACTTC. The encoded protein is CASSPTGVAREQYF.

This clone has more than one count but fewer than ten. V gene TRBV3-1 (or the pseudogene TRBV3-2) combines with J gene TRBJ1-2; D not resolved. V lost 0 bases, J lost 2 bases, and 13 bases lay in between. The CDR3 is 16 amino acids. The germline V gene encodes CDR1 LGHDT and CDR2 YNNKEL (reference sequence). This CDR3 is CASSQEAMGRNYGYTF. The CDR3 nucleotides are TGTGCCAGCAGCCAAGAGGCGATGGGGAGGAACTATGGCTACACCTTC.

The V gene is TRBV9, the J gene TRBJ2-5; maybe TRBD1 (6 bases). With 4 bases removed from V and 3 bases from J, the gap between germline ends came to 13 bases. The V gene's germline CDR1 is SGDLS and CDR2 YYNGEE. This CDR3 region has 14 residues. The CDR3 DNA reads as TGTGCCAGCAGCCCCGGACAGCAGAAAGAGACCCAGTACTTC. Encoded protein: CASSPGQQKETQYF.

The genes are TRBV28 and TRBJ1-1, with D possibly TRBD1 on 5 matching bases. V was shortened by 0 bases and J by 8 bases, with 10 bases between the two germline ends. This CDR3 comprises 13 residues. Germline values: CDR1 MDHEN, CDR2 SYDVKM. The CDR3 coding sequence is TGTGCCAGCAGTTTATGGACAGAAGGAGAAGCTTTCTTT. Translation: CASSLWTEGEAFF.

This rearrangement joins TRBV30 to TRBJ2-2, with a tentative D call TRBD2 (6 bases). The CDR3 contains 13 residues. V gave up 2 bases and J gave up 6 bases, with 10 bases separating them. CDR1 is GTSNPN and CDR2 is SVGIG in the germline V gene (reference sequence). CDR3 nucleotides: TGTGCCTGGAGTCTAACTAGCTCCGGGGAGCTGTTTTTT. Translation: CAWSLTSSGELFF.

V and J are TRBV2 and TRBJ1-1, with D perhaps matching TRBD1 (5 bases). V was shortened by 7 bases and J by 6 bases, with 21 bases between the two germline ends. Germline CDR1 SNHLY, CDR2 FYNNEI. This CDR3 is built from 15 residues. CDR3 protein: CASTPPTAREAEAFF. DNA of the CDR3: TGTGCCAGCACCCCTCCGACAGCCCGAGAGGCTGAAGCTTTCTTT.